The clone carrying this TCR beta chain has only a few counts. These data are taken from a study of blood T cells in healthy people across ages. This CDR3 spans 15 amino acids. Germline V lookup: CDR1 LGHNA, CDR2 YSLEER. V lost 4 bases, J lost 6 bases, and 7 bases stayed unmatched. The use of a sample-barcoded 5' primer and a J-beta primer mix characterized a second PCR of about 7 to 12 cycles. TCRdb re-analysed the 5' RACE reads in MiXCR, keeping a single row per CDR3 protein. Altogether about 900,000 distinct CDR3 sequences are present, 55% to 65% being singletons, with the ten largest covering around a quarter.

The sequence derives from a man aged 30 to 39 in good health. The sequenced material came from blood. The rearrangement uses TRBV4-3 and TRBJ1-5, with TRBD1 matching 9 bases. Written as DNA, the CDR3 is TGCGCCAGCAGCCCGAACACAGGGGGCAGTCAGCCCCAGCATTTT. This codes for CASSPNTGGSQPQHF.